This T cell receptor (beta chain) was sequenced for a study of blood T cell repertoires in COVID-19. Study-level information: COVID-19 samples, acute and convalescent, were from the United States, Italy and Spain.

The V gene lost 2 bases and the J gene lost 7 bases, with 9 bases spanning the gap. Germline loops: CDR1 LNHDA, CDR2 SQIVND (reference sequence). This CDR3 spans 13 amino acids. In the source study's methods: Amplification of reference gene primers provided the estimated nucleated cell counts. Only in-frame clones appear in the TCRdb table, and some are missing; sequencing was by immunoSEQ multiplex PCR. That table supplies the V and J calls and clone size; D and trimming were determined from the DNA. In the table there are 35,000 to 40,000 clones, about 80% of which are singletons. The genes are TRBV19 and TRBJ1-5, with a tentative D call TRBD1 (5 bases). The sequencing input was peripheral blood. The clonotype comes from a man in his fifties or sixties with active or convalescent COVID-19. CDR3 protein: CASSISGLQPQHF. CDR3 bases: TGTGCCAGTAGTATATCAGGGTTACAGCCCCAGCATTTT.